These T cell receptor beta chains were read from a single sample in a study of T cell clonotyping in hematopoietic cell transplantation. The method was immunoSEQ multiplex PCR; TCRdb's version includes in-frame clones alone and lacks a portion of them. Of 15,000 or so clones listed, roughly 88% are singletons. Sample: peripheral blood mononuclear cells. These receptors were taken from a man aged 45 to 65 in good health. Some clones in this sample may be carry-over from other donors' samples. Each CDR3 is given with its conserved first and last residue. The order of the fields is clone size, J gene, D gene, V gene, CDR3 DNA, CDR3 protein. The D gene is left open where the match is weak. Size is omitted from some rows. Given values are once, few, many or a class for expanded clones.

>.|TRBJ2-5|.|TRBV25-1
TGTGCCAGCAGTGAATCGGAGGGGCAAGAGACCCAGTACTTC
CASSESEGQETQYF
>.|TRBJ1-1|TRBD1|TRBV2
TGTGCCAGCAGCCGACAGGGGGGCATGAACACTGAAGCTTTCTTT
CASSRQGGMNTEAFF
>.|TRBJ1-2|.|TRBV30
TGTGCCTACCGCCGTGGAGGCTACACCTTC
CAYRRGGYTF
>.|TRBJ1-2|TRBD1|TRBV5-1
TGCGCCAGCAGCTTAGACACCACAGGGGGAATGGGCGGCTACACCTTC
CASSLDTTGGMGGYTF
>.|TRBJ2-2|.|TRBV4-3
TGCGCCAGCAGTCAAGATAACCTGGGCACCGGGGAGCTGTTTTTT
CASSQDNLGTGELFF
>.|TRBJ2-1|.|TRBV2
TGTGCCAGCAGAGACAGGTCCTCCTACAATGAGCAGTTCTTC
CASRDRSSYNEQFF
>.|TRBJ1-6|TRBD1|TRBV2
TGTGCCAGCAGAGGCAGGGGACAGGGTAATTCACCCCTCCACTTT
CASRGRGQGNSPLHF
>.|TRBJ1-3|.|TRBV6-5
TGTGCCAGCAGTCTCTCTTACGGTCCCGGAAACACCATATATTTT
CASSLSYGPGNTIYF
>.|TRBJ1-5|TRBD1|TRBV4-1
TGCGCCAGCAGCCAAAACAGGGGAGATCAGCCCCAGCATTTT
CASSQNRGDQPQHF
>.|TRBJ2-7|.|TRBV7-9
TGTGCCAGCAGCAAACAAGGGACGGTGCCTGTCGAGCAGTACTTC
CASSKQGTVPVEQYF
>.|TRBJ1-4|.|TRBV19
TGTGCCAGTAGGGGCGGGGCACTTTTGGATGAAAAACTGTTTTTT
CASRGGALLDEKLFF
>.|TRBJ2-1|.|TRBV20-1
TGCAGTGCTAGCCGATACAATGAGCAGTTCTTC
CSASRYNEQFF
>.|TRBJ2-3|TRBD2|TRBV28
TGTGCCAGCAGTTTAGGCCTAGCGGGGGGGCTTGGGGATACGCAGTATTTT
CASSLGLAGGLGDTQYF
>.|TRBJ2-3|.|TRBV25-1
TGTGCCAGCAGTGACCAAAGACCGGCTGGGGATACGCAGTATTTT
CASSDQRPAGDTQYF
>.|TRBJ1-5|TRBD1|TRBV30
TGTGCCTGGAGCCCTCAGGGTGGGACAGGGGGCCCCTCCGGCAATCAGCCCCAGCATTTT
CAWSPQGGTGGPSGNQPQHF
>.|TRBJ1-4|.|TRBV4-1
TGCGCCAGCAGCCAACAGGGTGCTAATGAAAAACTGTTTTTT
CASSQQGANEKLFF
>.|TRBJ2-7|.|TRBV7-9
TGTGCCAGCAGCTTGGGGGAGTACGAGCAGTACTTC
CASSLGEYEQYF
>.|TRBJ2-4|.|TRBV5-1
TGCGCCAGCAGCAAGTCAAGGGCCAACATTCAGTACTTC
CASSKSRANIQYF
>.|TRBJ1-3|.|TRBV5-1
TGCGCCAGCAGCTTGATGCCGGTAGGGGGAAACACCATATATTTT
CASSLMPVGGNTIYF
>once|TRBJ2-6|.|TRBV27
TGTGCCAGCAGTCTCGTCTCTGGGGCCAACGTCCTGACTTTC
CASSLVSGANVLTF
>.|TRBJ1-4|.|TRBV25-1
TGTGCCAGCAGTGAAAGAAGGACAGCAACTAATGAAAAACTGTTTTTT
CASSERRTATNEKLFF
>.|TRBJ1-1|.|TRBV28
TGTGCCAGCAGTCTCGGGCAGGGGCGAGCTTTCTTT
CASSLGQGRAFF
>once|TRBJ1-4|.|TRBV30
TGTGCCTGGAGTGTAGGGACACCTAATGAAAAACTGTTTTTT
CAWSVGTPNEKLFF
>.|TRBJ1-2|.|TRBV7-2
TGTGCCAGCAGCTTATCCGGCGTCTCAGTCTATGGCTACACCTTC
CASSLSGVSVYGYTF
>.|TRBJ2-1|.|TRBV10-3
TGTGCCATCAGTGAGTCTTGGGGCGGCGAGCAGTTCTTC
CAISESWGGEQFF
>.|TRBJ1-5|.|TRBV7-2
TGTGCCAGCAGCCACAGATTGGGGACCGATCAGCCCCAGCATTTT
CASSHRLGTDQPQHF
>.|TRBJ2-5|.|TRBV7-2
TGTGCCAGCAGCTTAGCAAGTGGGACCCAAGAGACCCAGTACTTC
CASSLASGTQETQYF
>.|TRBJ1-2|.|TRBV6-5
TGTGCCAGCAGTTACTCGTTGTCAGTTAACTATGGCTACACCTTC
CASSYSLSVNYGYTF
>.|TRBJ2-5|TRBD1|TRBV25-1
TGTGCCAGCAGTGAAGGAAACCACAGGGGAGAGACCCAGTACTTC
CASSEGNHRGETQYF
>.|TRBJ2-5|.|TRBV20-1
TGCAGTGCTCAATCCCCAGAGACCCAGTACTTC
CSAQSPETQYF
>once|TRBJ2-7|TRBD2|TRBV28
TGTGCGATCGGGGGGGAGGAGCAGTACTTC
CAIGGEEQYF
>.|TRBJ2-5|TRBD1|TRBV7-8
TGTGCCAGCAGCTTCAGGGGGCTGGGAGAGACCCAGTACTTC
CASSFRGLGETQYF
>.|TRBJ2-7|.|TRBV5-1
TGCGCCAGCAGCTTATCGGACCGTAAGACCTACGAGCAGTACTTC
CASSLSDRKTYEQYF
>.|TRBJ1-1|.|TRBV7-2
TGTGCCAGCAGCTTACACGTTGTAGGGACCACTGAAGCTTTCTTT
CASSLHVVGTTEAFF
>.|TRBJ1-5|.|TRBV6-5
TGTGCCAGCAGTGATATTAGCAATCAGCCCCAGCATTTT
CASSDISNQPQHF
>once|TRBJ2-7|TRBD1|TRBV7-2
TGTGCCAGCAGCTCCGGGACAGGGTCCTGGGAGCAGTACTTC
CASSSGTGSWEQYF
>.|TRBJ2-7|TRBD1|TRBV7-2
TGTGCCAGCAGCTTTGGGGACAGGAATTACGAGCAGTACTTC
CASSFGDRNYEQYF
>.|TRBJ1-2|.|TRBV7-8
TGTGCCAGCACCGATAGGGGTAGGACTTACTATGGCTACACCTTC
CASTDRGRTYYGYTF
>.|TRBJ2-7|TRBD2|TRBV6-5
TGTGCCAGCAGTTACATACTAGCGGGCCCCTACGAGCAGTACTTC
CASSYILAGPYEQYF
>.|TRBJ1-5|TRBD1|TRBV5-1
TGCGCCCGATCGCCGGGACAGGGTGAAGGACAGCCCCAGCATTTT
CARSPGQGEGQPQHF
>.|TRBJ1-2|TRBD1|TRBV29-1
TGCAGCGTTGACGTACAGGGGGTCTATGGCTACACCTTC
CSVDVQGVYGYTF
>.|TRBJ2-7|TRBD1|TRBV28
TGTGCCAGCAGCCTCGGGACAGGGGTTCACCCCTACGAGCAGTACTTC
CASSLGTGVHPYEQYF
>.|TRBJ2-7|TRBD1|TRBV2
TGTGCCAGCAGTAGACAGGGGTTGGTCTACGAGCAGTACTTC
CASSRQGLVYEQYF
>once|TRBJ1-1|.|TRBV7-2
TGTGCCAGCAGCCCTCCGAGGGGAGGTTTCTCTGAAGCTTTCTTT
CASSPPRGGFSEAFF
>.|TRBJ1-6|TRBD1|TRBV13
TGTGCCAGCAGCTCACGGGACAGACATTCACCCCTCCACTTT
CASSSRDRHSPLHF
>.|TRBJ1-2|.|TRBV11-2
TGTGCCAGCAGCTTTCACACAGGGCATGGGGGTGCTAACTATGGCTACACCTTC
CASSFHTGHGGANYGYTF
>.|TRBJ2-7|.|TRBV29-1
TGCAGCGTTGAGGGACGGAAGTCCGAGCAGTACTTC
CSVEGRKSEQYF
>.|TRBJ2-7|.|TRBV6-1
TGTGCCAGCAGTGAATACTCGGCAGGGTCCTACGAGCAGTACTTC
CASSEYSAGSYEQYF
>.|TRBJ1-2|.|TRBV5-6
TGTGCCAGCACAGTTTCTAACTATGGCTACACCTTC
CASTVSNYGYTF
>.|TRBJ1-5|TRBD1|TRBV6-1
TGTGCCAGCAGTGACACAGGGGGCTTATACAATCAGCCCCAGCATTTT
CASSDTGGLYNQPQHF
>once|TRBJ1-6|.|TRBV30
TGTGCCTGGAGTTCTAAGAGGTCAGGCCCCTCACCCCTCCACTTT
CAWSSKRSGPSPLHF
>.|TRBJ2-5|.|TRBV6-5
TGTGCCAGCAGTTACCTGGACAGTGCACAAGAGACCCAGTACTTC
CASSYLDSAQETQYF
>.|TRBJ1-5|.|TRBV28
TGTGCCAGCAGCCCCCTGGGAGGACAGCCCCAGCATTTT
CASSPLGGQPQHF